These T cell receptor beta chains were read from a single sample in a study of CD8+CD57+ T cells in acquired aplastic anemia. TCRdb re-analysed the reads in MiXCR, keeping a single row per CDR3 protein. The data contain under 200,000 distinct CDR3 sequences, 45% to 55% of them singletons. The sequenced sample was sorted CD4+, CD8+, or CD8+CD57+ T cells (not recorded which) from PBMCs. The receptors shown here come from a human donor with aplastic anemia. Each CDR3 is given with its conserved first and last residue. D genes are given only for firm matches. Size is omitted from some rows. Given values are once, few, many or a class for expanded clones.

clone size,V gene,J gene,D gene,CDR3 protein,CDR3 DNA
few,TRBV12-3/TRBV12-4,TRBJ2-3,NA,CASSLTGAGDTQYF,TGTGCCAGCAGTTTGACGGGGGCCGGAGATACGCAGTATTTT
many,TRBV5-5,TRBJ1-2,NA,CASSLDGSDLYGYTF,TGTGCCAGCAGCTTGGATGGGAGCGACCTCTATGGCTACACCTTC
NA,TRBV29-1,TRBJ1-2,NA,CSVGRGGYTF,TGCAGCGTTGGGAGGGGTGGCTACACCTTC
many,TRBV7-8,TRBJ2-3,TRBD2,CASSLSSGAPPDTQYF,TGTGCCAGCAGCTTATCTAGCGGAGCCCCCCCAGATACGCAGTATTTT
NA,TRBV3-1,TRBJ2-2,NA,CASSQRGNTGELFF,TGTGCCAGCAGCCAGAGGGGGAACACCGGGGAGCTGTTTTTT
many,TRBV19,TRBJ1-4,NA,CASKQFNEKLFF,TGTGCCAGTAAACAGTTCAATGAAAAACTGTTTTTT
NA,TRBV5-4,TRBJ1-4,NA,CASSLEQNRNEKLFF,TGTGCCAGCAGCTTAGAGCAGAACCGAAATGAAAAACTGTTTTTT
many,TRBV6-2/TRBV6-3,TRBJ1-1,NA,CASSYLQGPEAFF,TGTGCCAGCAGTTACTTACAGGGTCCTGAAGCTTTCTTT
once,TRBV10-3,TRBJ2-6,NA,CAITDSGANVLTF,TGTGCCATCACGGACTCTGGGGCCAACGTCCTGACTTTC
NA,TRBV7-9,TRBJ2-3,NA,CASSILTDTQYF,TGTGCCAGCAGCATACTCACAGACACGCAGTATTTT
NA,TRBV7-9,TRBJ1-5,TRBD1,CASSLTGEWQPQHF,TGTGCCAGCAGCCTTACAGGGGAATGGCAGCCCCAGCATTTT
many,TRBV6-1,TRBJ2-1,TRBD1,CASSLTGSYNEQFF,TGTGCCAGCAGCTTGACAGGGTCCTACAATGAGCAGTTCTTC
few,TRBV19,TRBJ1-4,NA,CASSVGLNEKLFF,TGTGCCAGTAGTGTCGGTCTCAATGAAAAACTGTTTTTT
many,TRBV3-1,TRBJ2-7,TRBD1,CASSNDRGYEQYF,TGTGCCAGCAGCAACGACAGGGGCTACGAGCAGTACTTC
many,TRBV19,TRBJ1-2,TRBD1,CASSIPGTDNYGYTF,TGTGCCAGTAGTATCCCCGGGACAGATAACTATGGCTACACCTTC
NA,TRBV28,TRBJ2-7,NA,CASSLEAASSYEQYF,TGTGCCAGCAGTTTAGAAGCGGCGAGCTCCTACGAGCAGTACTTC
NA,TRBV10-3,TRBJ1-1,NA,CAIRQGTSNTEAFF,TGTGCCATCAGACAGGGAACCTCGAACACTGAAGCTTTCTTT
NA,TRBV20-1,TRBJ1-2,NA,CSAWNEGGYTF,TGCAGTGCGTGGAACGAGGGCGGCTACACCTTC
many,TRBV7-2,TRBJ1-1,TRBD1,CASSLRQGMNTEAFF,TGTGCCAGCAGCTTAAGACAGGGGATGAACACTGAAGCTTTCTTT
few,TRBV20-1,TRBJ2-6,NA,CSARDRGAVDGSGANVLTF,TGCAGTGCTAGAGATAGGGGGGCAGTTGACGGCTCTGGGGCCAACGTCCTGACTTTC
NA,TRBV20-1,TRBJ2-3,NA,CSAMGPSTDTQYF,TGCAGTGCTATGGGACCTAGCACAGATACGCAGTATTTT
few,TRBV9,TRBJ1-4,NA,CASSVSLNEKLFF,TGTGCCAGCAGTGTTAGCCTTAATGAAAAACTGTTTTTT
few,TRBV7-9,TRBJ2-3,NA,CASSHKYGDTQYF,TGTGCCAGCAGTCATAAGTATGGAGATACGCAGTATTTT
NA,TRBV10-2,TRBJ2-7,NA,CASSPNPYYEQYF,TGCGCCAGCAGCCCGAATCCTTACTACGAGCAGTACTTC
many,TRBV5-1,TRBJ2-3,NA,CASSWGVGGDTQYF,TGCGCCAGCAGCTGGGGCGTTGGGGGAGATACGCAGTATTTT
many,TRBV29-1,TRBJ2-7,NA,CSVQTGDYYEQYF,TGCAGCGTCCAAACCGGGGATTATTACGAGCAGTACTTC
few,TRBV12-3/TRBV12-4,TRBJ2-2,TRBD1,CAIRTGGAPRDTRELFF,TGTGCCATCCGGACAGGGGGCGCCCCTCGGGACACCAGGGAGCTGTTTTTT
few,TRBV6-5,TRBJ2-3,NA,CASSYSRTLRGDTQYF,TGTGCCAGCAGTTACTCGAGGACTCTAAGGGGCGATACGCAGTATTTT
NA,TRBV2,TRBJ2-7,TRBD2,CASRPGTSGDEQYF,TGTGCCAGCAGGCCGGGGACTAGCGGGGACGAGCAGTACTTC
NA,TRBV24-1,TRBJ1-1,NA,CATSDSGQVEAFF,TGTGCCACCAGTGATTCAGGACAAGTTGAAGCTTTCTTT
few,TRBV30,TRBJ2-7,TRBD1,CAWSRDRSYEQYF,TGTGCCTGGAGCCGGGACAGATCCTACGAGCAGTACTTC
many,TRBV6-5,TRBJ2-7,TRBD1,CASSYEGQGYEQYF,TGTGCCAGCAGTTACGAGGGACAGGGCTACGAGCAGTACTTC
NA,TRBV19,TRBJ2-1,TRBD2,CASSIGGGPYNEQFF,TGTGCCAGTAGTATCGGCGGGGGGCCCTACAATGAGCAGTTCTTC
many,TRBV12-3/TRBV12-4,TRBJ2-3,TRBD2,CASSPPPTSGASTDTQYF,TGTGCCAGCAGTCCTCCCCCCACTAGCGGGGCTAGCACAGATACGCAGTATTTT
many,TRBV7-2,TRBJ2-3,NA,CASTISGTDTQYF,TGTGCCAGCACGATTAGCGGCACAGATACGCAGTATTTT
NA,TRBV25-1,TRBJ1-1,NA,CASSESAGYTEALF,TGTGCCAGCAGTGAATCGGCAGGGTACACCGAAGCTCTCTTT
NA,TRBV15,TRBJ1-2,TRBD1,CATKGTGLYYGYTF,TGTGCCACCAAGGGGACAGGGTTGTACTATGGCTACACCTTC
few,TRBV24-1,TRBJ1-2,TRBD1,CATSDWDRNYGYTF,TGTGCCACCAGTGACTGGGACAGAAACTATGGCTACACCTTC
many,TRBV7-8,TRBJ1-1,NA,CASSLPPGMNTEAFF,TGTGCCAGCAGCTTACCCCCAGGTATGAACACTGAAGCTTTCTTT
NA,TRBV12-3/TRBV12-4,TRBJ1-2,TRBD1,CASSPSSDRVGYTF,TGTGCCAGCAGCCCCTCTTCGGACAGGGTTGGCTACACCTTC
NA,TRBV5-4,TRBJ1-1,NA,CASSLDLGSNTEAFF,TGTGCCAGCAGCTTGGATCTGGGTAGTAACACTGAAGCTTTCTTT
NA,TRBV25-1,TRBJ1-1,NA,CASSALGNTEAFF,TGTGCCAGCAGTGCCCTCGGTAACACTGAAGCTTTCTTT
NA,TRBV19,TRBJ1-6,NA,CAGSTGYNSPLHF,TGTGCCGGCTCGACAGGTTATAATTCACCCCTCCACTTT
NA,TRBV6-1,TRBJ1-3,NA,CASSDVIRGGNTIYF,TGTGCCAGCAGTGACGTGATCAGGGGTGGAAACACCATATATTTT
many,TRBV7-3,TRBJ1-1,NA,CASSFGGPTEAFF,TGTGCCAGCAGCTTCGGGGGTCCCACTGAAGCTTTCTTT
NA,TRBV27,TRBJ2-4,TRBD2,CASSSRTSGRWDIQYF,TGTGCCAGCAGTTCCAGGACTAGCGGGAGGTGGGACATTCAGTACTTC
NA,TRBV2,TRBJ2-5,NA,CASSGSRAQYF,TGTGCCAGCAGTGGATCCCGGGCCCAGTACTTC
NA,TRBV9,TRBJ2-1,TRBD2,CTSSVVAGGNEQFF,TGTACCAGCAGCGTAGTAGCGGGAGGCAATGAGCAGTTCTTC
few,TRBV24-1,TRBJ2-1,NA,CATSRTGNEQFF,TGTGCCACCAGTCGTACAGGGAATGAGCAGTTCTTC
NA,TRBV2,TRBJ1-2,TRBD1,CASRGDRNNYGYTF,TGTGCCAGCAGGGGGGACAGGAATAACTATGGCTACACCTTC
NA,TRBV5-1,TRBJ1-2,TRBD1,CASSAMGGQGPNYGYTF,TGCGCCAGTTCCGCGATGGGGGGACAGGGGCCTAACTATGGCTACACCTTC
NA,TRBV6-5,TRBJ2-2,NA,CASSYSKALANTGELFF,TGTGCCAGCAGTTACTCGAAGGCACTCGCGAACACCGGGGAGCTGTTTTTT
NA,TRBV3-1,TRBJ2-7,TRBD2,CASSQDTWAGGYEQYF,TGTGCCAGCAGCCAAGACACCTGGGCGGGAGGGTACGAGCAGTACTTC
many,TRBV2,TRBJ2-5,TRBD2,CASSEALGGLAAQETQYF,TGTGCCAGCAGTGAAGCGCTTGGGGGACTAGCGGCTCAAGAGACCCAGTACTTC
few,TRBV7-9,TRBJ1-1,NA,CASSSRSREAFF,TGTGCCAGCAGCAGCCGCTCCCGGGAAGCTTTCTTT
NA,TRBV7-2,TRBJ1-2,NA,CASTSPTHIGLGYTF,TGTGCCAGCACCTCTCCGACCCATATCGGACTGGGCTACACCTTC
many,TRBV10-3,TRBJ2-1,TRBD1,CASGTGGPFHYNEQFF,TGTGCCTCCGGGACAGGGGGTCCCTTCCACTACAATGAGCAGTTCTTC
NA,TRBV15,TRBJ2-7,NA,CATSREDGGAPPCSYEQYF,TGTGCCACCAGCAGAGAAGATGGGGGTGCACCTCCGTGCTCCTACGAGCAGTACTTC
NA,TRBV12-3/TRBV12-4,TRBJ1-6,NA,CASSLVSPLHF,TGTGCCAGCAGTTTAGTTTCACCCCTCCACTTT
medium-sized,TRBV7-9,TRBJ2-3,TRBD2,CASTSGGGTDTQYF,TGTGCCAGCACATCGGGAGGTGGCACAGATACGCAGTATTTT